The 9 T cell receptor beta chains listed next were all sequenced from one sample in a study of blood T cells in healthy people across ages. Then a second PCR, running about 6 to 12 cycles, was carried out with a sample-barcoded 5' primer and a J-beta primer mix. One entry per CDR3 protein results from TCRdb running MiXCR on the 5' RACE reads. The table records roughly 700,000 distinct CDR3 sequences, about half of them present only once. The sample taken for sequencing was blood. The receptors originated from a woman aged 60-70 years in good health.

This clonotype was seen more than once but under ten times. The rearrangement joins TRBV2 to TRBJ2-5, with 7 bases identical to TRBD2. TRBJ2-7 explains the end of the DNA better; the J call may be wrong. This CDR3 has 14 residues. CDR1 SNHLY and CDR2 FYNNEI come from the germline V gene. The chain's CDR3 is CASGPREALYEQYF. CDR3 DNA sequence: TGTGCCAGCGGGCCACGGGAGGCACTCTACGAGCAGTACTTC.

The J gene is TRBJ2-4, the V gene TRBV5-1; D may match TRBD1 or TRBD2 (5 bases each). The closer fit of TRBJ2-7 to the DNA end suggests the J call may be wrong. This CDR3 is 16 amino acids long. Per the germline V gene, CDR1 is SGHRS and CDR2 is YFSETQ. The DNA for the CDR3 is TGCGCCAGCAGCTTCGGGGTGAGGACACCTAGTTACGAGCAGTACTTC. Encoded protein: CASSFGVRTPSYEQYF.

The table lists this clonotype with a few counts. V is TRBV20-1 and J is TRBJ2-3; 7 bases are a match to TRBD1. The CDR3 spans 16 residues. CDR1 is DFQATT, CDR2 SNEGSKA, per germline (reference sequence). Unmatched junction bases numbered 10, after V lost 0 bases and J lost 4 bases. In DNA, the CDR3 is TGCAGTGCTAGAGACTCGGGCAGGGGGACGTCAGATACGCAGTATTTT. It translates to CSARDSGRGTSDTQYF.

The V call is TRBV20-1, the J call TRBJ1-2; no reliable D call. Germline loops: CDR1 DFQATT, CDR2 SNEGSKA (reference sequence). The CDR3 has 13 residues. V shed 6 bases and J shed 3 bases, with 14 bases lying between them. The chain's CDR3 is CSATTGIDYGYTF. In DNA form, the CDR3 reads TGCAGTGCGACTACGGGTATAGACTATGGCTACACCTTC.

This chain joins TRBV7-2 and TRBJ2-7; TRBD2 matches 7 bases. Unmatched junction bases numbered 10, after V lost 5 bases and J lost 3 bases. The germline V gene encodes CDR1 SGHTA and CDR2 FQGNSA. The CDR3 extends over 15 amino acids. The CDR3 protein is CASSLASGIYYEQYF. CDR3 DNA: TGTGCCAGCAGCCTGGCTAGCGGTATCTACTACGAGCAGTACTTC.

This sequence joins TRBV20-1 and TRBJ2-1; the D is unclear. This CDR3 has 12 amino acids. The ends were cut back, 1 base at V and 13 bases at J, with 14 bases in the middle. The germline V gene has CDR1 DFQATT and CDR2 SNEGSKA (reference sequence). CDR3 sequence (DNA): TGCAGTGCTAGAGCAATGGTAGAGACCCAGTTCTTC. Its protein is CSARAMVETQFF.

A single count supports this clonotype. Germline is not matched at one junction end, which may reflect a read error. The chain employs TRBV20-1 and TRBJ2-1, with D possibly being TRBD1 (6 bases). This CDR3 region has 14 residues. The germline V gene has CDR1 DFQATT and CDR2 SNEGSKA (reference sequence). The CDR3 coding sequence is TGCGGTGCTACCGTCGGACAGATGGTGGAGACCCAGTTCTTC. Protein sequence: CGATVGQMVETQFF.

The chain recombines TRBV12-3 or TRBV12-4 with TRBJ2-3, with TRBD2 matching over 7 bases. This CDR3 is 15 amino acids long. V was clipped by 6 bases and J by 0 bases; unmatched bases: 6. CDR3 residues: CASSRLAVSTDTQYF. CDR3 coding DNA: TGTGCCAGCAGCCGCCTAGCGGTTAGCACAGATACGCAGTATTTT.

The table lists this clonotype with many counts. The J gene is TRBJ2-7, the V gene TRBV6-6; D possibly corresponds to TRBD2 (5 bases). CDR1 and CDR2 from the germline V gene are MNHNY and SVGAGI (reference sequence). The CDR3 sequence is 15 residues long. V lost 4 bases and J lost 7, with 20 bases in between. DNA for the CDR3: TGTGCCAGCAGTTTCGACCCCGGATACTCGGGGGAGCAGTACTTC. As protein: CASSFDPGYSGEQYF.